The TCR beta chain described here comes from a study of T cell responses to AZD1222 COVID-19 vaccine. Study outcomes and limitations: The sample set comprised mostly white British donors with more females, and clonal diversity was possibly underestimated.

Generated by immunoSEQ multiplex PCR, the TCRdb table keeps only in-frame clones and is missing some. Of 95,000 to 130,000 clones in the sample, approximately 93% were seen once. The CDR3 contains 13 residues. The ends were cut back, 4 bases at V and 4 bases at J, with 11 bases in the middle. Germline V gene lookup returns CDR1 SQVTM and CDR2 ANQGSEA. As for this clone: Its target is unknown.

This sample comprised peripheral blood, obtained on day 0 of AZD1222 vaccination. This receptor was taken from an adult in good health. The genes are TRBV29-1 and TRBJ1-5; no definite D call. The CDR3 DNA sequence: TGCAGCGTTGGACGGGGATTGAATCAGCCCCAGCATTTT. It encodes CSVGRGLNQPQHF.